The 12 T cell receptor beta chains below were found in one sample sequenced in a study of cytomegalovirus exposure and HLA in healthy donors. 60 Vbeta and 13 Jbeta primers were used in PCR. Sequencing was performed with immunoSEQ multiplex PCR; in TCRdb, only in-frame clones are kept and a portion is missing. The data hold 180,000 or so clones, with 82% observed a single time. Sample: PBMCs. These receptors were collected from a man aged 35-49 years in good health and CMV-seronegative.

CDR3 sequence: CAREGQRGTDTQYF. CDR3 bases: TGCGCCAGGGAGGGGCAGCGGGGCACAGATACGCAGTATTTT. The V call is TRBV10-1, the J call TRBJ2-3, with D tentatively TRBD2 (6 bases). The CDR3 totals 14 residues. CDR1 WNHNN and CDR2 SYGVQD come from the germline V gene (reference sequence). Trimming pared 9 bases from V and 1 base from J, leaving 14 bases between.

V is TRBV4-1 and J is TRBJ2-7, with a weak D call TRBD2 (6 bases). The germline CDR1 and CDR2 sequences are MGHRA and YSYEKL. The V end was cut by 4 bases, the J end by 6 bases, with 7 bases between. The CDR3 extends over 11 amino acids. The CDR3 DNA sequence: TGCGCCAGCAGCCTCGGGGGCGAGCAGTACTTC. Residues: CASSLGGEQYF.

This clone has a handful of counts. The CDR3 DNA follows: TGTGCCAGCATCCTCCTCCAGGGAGGCTACAATGAGCAGTTCTTC. Its protein product is CASILLQGGYNEQFF. This chain uses TRBV5-8 with TRBJ2-1; D may be TRBD2 (6 bases). The CDR3 has 15 amino acids. Looked up from germline, CDR1 is SGHTS and CDR2 is YDEGEE. The V and J ends lost 6 bases and 3 bases respectively, with 16 bases between them.

This clone was picked up one time. The chain combines TRBV5-6 with TRBJ1-5; 7 nucleotides line up with TRBD1. The CDR3 is made up of 13 amino acids. Germline-derived CDR1 and CDR2 are SGHDT and YYEEEE. V shed 2 bases, J shed 16 bases, and the junction held 12 bases outside the gene matches. In DNA, the CDR3 is TGTGCCAGCAGCTTAGGGGGCGCCGGATTTTTACATTTT. Translated: CASSLGGAGFLHF.

This sequence joins TRBV5-6 and TRBJ1-5; TRBD1 matches at 7 bases. The CDR3 is made up of 15 amino acids. The germline gives CDR1 SGHDT, CDR2 YYEEEE. The J segment lost 4 bases and the V segment lost 1 base, leaving 5 bases of the junction unmatched. CDR3 residues: CASSLRQGGNQPQHF. The CDR3 bases are TGTGCCAGCAGCTTGAGGCAGGGGGGTAATCAGCCCCAGCATTTT.

The rearrangement joins TRBV7-9 to TRBJ1-2, with D tentatively TRBD1 (6 bases). From germline, CDR1 is SEHNR and CDR2 FQNEAQ (reference sequence). V gave up 5 bases and J gave up 8 bases, with 18 bases separating them. The CDR3 is made up of 14 amino acids. CDR3 nucleotides: TGTGCCAGCAGCCCCTTAGAGGGGGTGGAAGGCTACACCTTC. The encoded protein is CASSPLEGVEGYTF.

The chain is built from TRBV5-1 and TRBJ2-1, with 12 bases that match TRBD2. This CDR3 spans 15 amino acids. Germline CDR1 is SGHRS and CDR2 is YFSETQ. V shed 4 bases and J 8 bases; nucleotides not matched to a gene: 7. CDR3 DNA: TGCGCCAGCAGCCCTAGCGGGGGGGCAGGCTATGAGCAGTTCTTC. This gives the protein CASSPSGGAGYEQFF. Full variable domain (rest looked up from reference TRBV5-1 and TRBJ2-1): KAGVTQTPRYLIKTRGQQVTLSCSPISGHRSVSWYQQTPGQGLQFLFEYFSETQRNKGNFPGRFSGRQFSNSRSEMNVSTLELGDSALYLCASSPSGGAGYEQFFGPGTRLTVL.

J is TRBJ1-6 and V is TRBV7-2, with 8 bases lining up with TRBD1. With V trimmed by 4 bases and J by 14 bases, 4 bases remained unmatched. Germline loops: CDR1 SGHTA, CDR2 FQGNSA. The CDR3 has 12 amino acids. CDR3 sequence reads: CASSSGQVTLHF. The CDR3 bases are TGTGCCAGCAGCTCGGGACAGGTGACCCTCCACTTT.

This chain links TRBV4-3 with TRBJ2-7; 7 nucleotides line up with TRBD2. The CDR3 is 15 amino acids. From germline, CDR1 is LGHNA and CDR2 YSLEER. The J segment lost 5 bases and the V segment lost 1 base, leaving 8 bases of the junction unmatched. The CDR3 DNA is TGCGCCAGCAGCCAAGTGGGGGGGAGAAGGGACGAGCAGTACTTC. Translation gives CASSQVGGRRDEQYF.

This chain joins TRBV28 and TRBJ1-5; TRBD1 aligns across 7 bases. Germline V lookup: CDR1 MDHEN, CDR2 SYDVKM. J lost 2 bases, V lost 2 bases, and 0 bases had no gene match. The CDR3 is 14 residues long. In DNA form, the CDR3 reads TGTGCCAGCAGTTTAGGGACAGGCAATCAGCCCCAGCATTTT. It yields the protein CASSLGTGNQPQHF.

This chain uses TRBV5-1 with TRBJ1-1, with D possibly matching TRBD1 (5 bases). The CDR3 covers 16 residues. CDR1 is SGHRS, CDR2 YFSETQ, per germline. V was pared by 1 base and J by 5 bases, with 18 bases between. This CDR3 is CASSLQGWGGKTEAFF. The CDR3 region has the DNA TGCGCCAGCAGCTTGCAGGGCTGGGGTGGTAAGACTGAAGCTTTCTTT.

The chain recombines TRBV6-1 with TRBJ2-7; D remains ambiguous. This CDR3 contains 12 residues. Germline V gives CDR1 MNHNS, CDR2 SASEGT. V lost 4 bases and J 3 bases, leaving 7 bases between the germline ends. Here the CDR3 reads CASSGPLYEQYF. In DNA form, the CDR3 reads TGTGCCAGCAGTGGGCCCCTCTACGAGCAGTACTTC.